This TCR beta chain is drawn from a study of PD-1 blockade in classical Hodgkin lymphoma. Study background: Patients had nivolumab dosed at 3 mg/kg, delivered intravenously every 2 weeks.

General study results and limits: At baseline, newly diagnosed patients reportedly showed less TCR diversity than healthy donors. CD4+ TCR diversity rose significantly by C4D1, and CD8+ TCR diversity did not.

Patients all relapsed after autologous stem cell transplantation, and there was variation in brentuximab vedotin exposure. Clones were sequenced by immunoSEQ multiplex PCR, and TCRdb holds only the in-frame ones, with some missing. The table includes 38,000 or so clones, more than 75% detected once. The germline gives CDR1 SGHDT, CDR2 YYEEEE. Deletions cut 0 bases from V and 4 bases from J, with 4 bases between. This CDR3 contains 12 residues. About this clone itself: Antigen: not known.

This clonotype was obtained from a human donor with classical Hodgkin lymphoma. The rearrangement links TRBV5-6 to TRBJ1-2; D ambiguous. The sample was peripheral blood mononuclear cells (PBMCs), taken at baseline. CDR3 DNA: TGTGCCAGCAGCTTGGCCCCCTATGGCTACACCTTC. Protein sequence: CASSLAPYGYTF. Full variable domain (remainder filled in from reference TRBV5-6 and TRBJ1-2): DAGVTQSPTHLIKTRGQQVTLRCSPKSGHDTVSWYQQALGQGPQFIFQYYEEEERQRGNFPDRFSGHQFPNYSSELNVNALLLGDSALYLCASSLAPYGYTFGSGTRLTVV.